Shown below are 3 T cell receptor beta chains from a single sample sequenced in a study of T cell responses to AZD1222 COVID-19 vaccine. Assay used: immunoSEQ multiplex PCR; TCRdb lists only in-frame clones, some missing. The table includes 100,000 to 120,000 clones, more than 70% detected once. The sequencing here drew on peripheral blood, taken on day 0 of AZD1222 vaccination. The receptor set was obtained from an adult in good health.

The chain uses TRBV28 and TRBJ1-5; 9 positions match TRBD1. V trimming: 6 bases; J trimming: 2 bases; junction bases outside the gene matches: 8. Germline lookup yields CDR1 MDHEN and CDR2 SYDVKM. The CDR3 is 16 residues long. As DNA, the CDR3 is TGTGCCAGCAGCACAGGGGGCGAGTACGGCAATCAGCCCCAGCATTTT. Encoded protein: CASSTGGEYGNQPQHF.

This clone was counted only a few times. This chain links TRBV9 with TRBJ1-5, with a tentative D call TRBD1 (5 bases). Trimming pared 0 bases from V and 2 bases from J, leaving 9 bases between. The CDR3 is 15 residues long. From germline, CDR1 is SGDLS and CDR2 YYNGEE. CDR3 in amino acids: CASSVGTGRNQPQHF. The DNA for the CDR3 is TGTGCCAGCAGCGTAGGTACAGGCCGCAATCAGCCCCAGCATTTT.

Regarding this clone: The junction departs from the called germline gene at one end, perhaps through a read error. The rearrangement uses TRBV7-7 and TRBJ2-7; possible D gene TRBD2, 5 bases. Germline CDR1 SSHAT, CDR2 FNYEAQ (reference sequence). CDR3 length: 14 residues. The CDR3 DNA is TGTGCTAGCAGCTCAGGACTGGGTACCTACGAGCAGTACTTC. Translated: CASSSGLGTYEQYF. The full variable domain, completed using reference TRBV7-7 and TRBJ2-7, is GAGVSQSPRYKVTKRGQDVTLRCDPISSHATLYWYQQALGQGPEFLTYFNYEAQPDKSGLPSDRFSAERPEGSISTLTIQRTEQRDSAMYRCASSSGLGTYEQYFGPGTRLTVT.